This TCR beta chain was sequenced in a study of blood T cell repertoires in COVID-19. Study overall: Both acute and convalescent COVID-19 samples were obtained from the United States, Italy and Spain. The cDNA or gDNA used as material had been derived from T cells, B-cell-depleted T cells, or PBMCs.

In the original workflow: Estimated nucleated cell counts came from reference gene primer amplification. Repertoires were generated with immunoSEQ multiplex PCR, while TCRdb's copy carries only in-frame clones and drops some. V and J calls plus clone size are reproduced from that table; the DNA served to infer D and trimming. Among about 270,000 clones listed, about 89% were seen once. The count of this clone is one. The CDR3 length is 13 residues. CDR1 and CDR2 from the germline V gene are SEHNR and FQNEAQ (reference sequence). V was trimmed by 7 bases and J by 0 bases, leaving 6 bases between them. The sequence was collected from a middle-aged man with active or convalescent COVID-19. Sequencing was performed on peripheral blood. This chain joins TRBV7-9 and TRBJ1-4; no clear D gene. DNA for the CDR3: TGTGCCAGCACATTCGCAACTAATGAAAAACTGTTTTTT. Translation gives CASTFATNEKLFF. The full variable domain, its missing parts supplied by reference TRBV7-9 and TRBJ1-4, is DTGVSQNPRHKITKRGQNVTFRCDPISEHNRLYWYRQTLGQGPEFLTYFQNEAQLEKSRLLSDRFSAERPKGSFSTLEIQRTEQGDSAMYLCASTFATNEKLFFGSGTQLSVL.